Each of the 21 T cell receptor beta chains below was sequenced from the same sample in a study of blood T cell repertoires in COVID-19. Sequenced by immunoSEQ multiplex PCR; TCRdb stores in-frame clones only, minus some. The sample consists of approximately 300,000 clones, around 90% of them appearing once. The sample comprised peripheral blood. All receptors come from a young woman with COVID-19, enrolled during active disease.

The gene calls are TRBV4-3 and TRBJ2-7; possible D gene TRBD2, 5 bases. CDR3 length: 13 amino acids. With 3 bases removed from V and 11 bases from J, the gap between germline ends came to 17 bases. Germline assignment: CDR1 LGHNA and CDR2 YSLEER. DNA of the CDR3: TGCGCCAGCAGCCAGGAACTAGGACGTTATAAGTACTTC. Translated: CASSQELGRYKYF.

The chain joins TRBV7-8 to TRBJ1-3; maybe TRBD1 (5 bases). From germline, CDR1 is SGHVS and CDR2 FQNEAQ. The length of the CDR3 is 14 residues. The V gene lost 6 bases and the J gene lost 4 bases, with 13 bases spanning the gap. The CDR3 sequence is CASRRDLAGNTIYF. CDR3 nucleotide sequence: TGTGCCAGCAGACGGGACTTGGCGGGAAACACCATATATTTT. Combining the CDR3 with reference TRBV7-8 and TRBJ1-3 gives the whole variable domain GAGVSQSPRYKVAKRGQDVALRCDPISGHVSLFWYQQALGQGPEFLTYFQNEAQLDKSGLPSDRFFAERPEGSVSTLKIQRTQQEDSAVYLCASRRDLAGNTIYFGEGSWLTVV.

Here the CDR3 reads CASSPPPSGDNEQFF. The CDR3 DNA sequence: TGTGCCAGCTCACCACCCCCTAGCGGCGACAATGAGCAGTTCTTC. This chain links TRBV18 with TRBJ2-1; 7 bases match TRBD2. CDR1 is KGHSH, CDR2 LQKENI, per germline. V trimming: 0 bases; J trimming: 5 bases; junction bases outside the gene matches: 4. CDR3 length equals 15 residues.

The chain combines TRBV9 with TRBJ2-2; weak D call: TRBD1 (5 bases). The germline V gene has CDR1 SGDLS and CDR2 YYNGEE. The CDR3 is 13 residues long. Trimming took off 0 bases at V and 6 bases at J, with 6 bases between the two ends. CDR3 sequence: CASSVGGAGELFF. The CDR3 coding sequence is TGTGCCAGCAGCGTAGGGGGCGCCGGGGAGCTGTTTTTT.

V and J are TRBV11-2 and TRBJ2-2; weak D call: TRBD2 (6 bases). Germline V gene data show CDR1 as SGHAT and CDR2 as FQNNGV. This CDR3 is built from 14 residues. Trimming removed 10 bases from V and 1 base from J, with 13 bases in between. CDR3 DNA sequence: TGTGCCACCCCCCGGGACTTGAACACCGGGGAGCTGTTTTTT. Translation: CATPRDLNTGELFF.

CDR3 loop: CASTNRNTGELFF. CDR3 DNA sequence: TGTGCCAGTACCAACAGGAACACCGGGGAGCTGTTTTTT. This rearrangement joins TRBV19 to TRBJ2-2; no clear D. CDR1 and CDR2 from the germline V gene are LNHDA and SQIVND (reference sequence). Between the trimmed V and J ends, which lost 7 bases and 1 base, there was a span of 7 bases. The CDR3 length is 13 residues.

The gene calls are TRBV25-1 and TRBJ1-1; D is possibly TRBD1 (6 bases). V lost 5 bases and J lost 4, with 14 bases in between. CDR1 is MGHDK and CDR2 is SYGVNS in the germline V gene. The CDR3 runs 14 residues. This CDR3 is CASSLYQGFTEAFF. The CDR3 nucleotides are TGTGCCAGCAGTCTCTATCAGGGGTTCACTGAAGCTTTCTTT.

This clone was counted a single time. This chain uses TRBV28 with TRBJ1-4; 11 positions agree with TRBD1. Trimming took 8 bases from V and 11 from J; bases not matched to a gene: 13. Germline-derived CDR1 and CDR2 are MDHEN and SYDVKM. There are 15 residues in the CDR3. The CDR3 nucleotides are TGTGCCAGCGGCCCAGGGTGGGGACAGGGGGGGAAACTGTTTTTT. It translates to CASGPGWGQGGKLFF.

V is TRBV5-1 and J is TRBJ1-1; D is possibly TRBD1 (6 bases). Trimming pared 4 bases from V and 0 bases from J, leaving 13 bases between. This CDR3 has 15 residues. Looked up from germline, CDR1 is SGHRS and CDR2 is YFSETQ. The CDR3 sequence is CASSGPGVLNTEAFF. CDR3 coding DNA: TGCGCCAGCAGCGGACCAGGGGTCCTGAACACTGAAGCTTTCTTT. Full variable domain (missing parts from reference TRBV5-1 and TRBJ1-1): KAGVTQTPRYLIKTRGQQVTLSCSPISGHRSVSWYQQTPGQGLQFLFEYFSETQRNKGNFPGRFSGRQFSNSRSEMNVSTLELGDSALYLCASSGPGVLNTEAFFGQGTRLTVV.

The chain carries TRBV19 and TRBJ2-6; the D is unclear. Germline CDR1 and CDR2: LNHDA and SQIVND (reference sequence). There are 13 residues in the CDR3. With 7 bases removed from V and 0 bases from J, the gap between germline ends came to 4 bases. CDR3 DNA sequence: TGTGCCAGTACCGTCTCTGGGGCCAACGTCCTGACTTTC. Translation: CASTVSGANVLTF.

The J gene is TRBJ2-7, the V gene TRBV2; TRBD2 matches 7 bases. Trimming cost V 7 bases and J 2 bases; bases outside gene matches: 8. Germline V gives CDR1 SNHLY, CDR2 FYNNEI. The CDR3 covers 14 residues. For the CDR3, the DNA is TGTGCCAGCAATCAACAAGGACTAGCCTACGAGCAGTACTTC. Protein: CASNQQGLAYEQYF.

V and J are TRBV2 and TRBJ2-6; 8 bases map to TRBD2. J gave up 4 bases and V 3 bases, and 11 bases lay outside the gene matches. Germline V gene data show CDR1 as SNHLY and CDR2 as FYNNEI. The CDR3 spans 18 residues. Here the CDR3 reads CASSEESGRFPGANVLTF. The CDR3 DNA reads as TGTGCCAGCAGTGAGGAAAGCGGGAGATTCCCCGGGGCCAACGTCCTGACTTTC. Variable domain in full (rest from reference TRBV2 and TRBJ2-6): EPEVTQTPSHQVTQMGQEVILRCVPISNHLYFYWYRQILGQKVEFLVSFYNNEISEKSEIFDDQFSVERPDGSNFTLKIRSTKLEDSAMYFCASSEESGRFPGANVLTFGAGSRLTVL.

This chain connects TRBV2 to TRBJ1-5; D remains ambiguous. Deletions cut 4 bases from V and 3 bases from J, with 13 bases between. The V gene's germline CDR1 is SNHLY and CDR2 FYNNEI. The CDR3 spans 15 residues. Written as DNA, the CDR3 is TGTGCCAGCAGTGTCTCGGGTCCCTCCAATCAGCCCCAGCATTTT. Its translation is CASSVSGPSNQPQHF.

The chain joins TRBV7-8 to TRBJ1-2; tentatively, D is TRBD1 (6 bases). V dropped 0 bases and J dropped 4 bases, with 18 bases sitting between them. CDR3 length: 17 amino acids. Germline assignment: CDR1 SGHVS and CDR2 FQNEAQ. DNA of the CDR3: TGTGCCAGCAGCTTAGCGCTGGTGGGGGACACAGGCTATGGCTACACCTTC. This gives the protein CASSLALVGDTGYGYTF.

This clone has a handful of counts. V and J are TRBV3-1 (or the pseudogene TRBV3-2) and TRBJ2-3; 8 bases agree with TRBD2. CDR1 and CDR2 (germline): LGHDT, YNNKEL (reference sequence). V was pared by 1 base and J by 5 bases, with 5 bases of the junction left unmatched. This CDR3 contains 15 residues. Written as DNA, the CDR3 is TGTGCCAGCAGCCAAGGTCGAACTAGCGGAGATACGCAGTATTTT. Protein: CASSQGRTSGDTQYF.

V and J are TRBV2 and TRBJ2-1, with TRBD1 matching over 7 bases. With V trimmed by 6 bases and J by 9 bases, 8 bases remained unmatched. Germline loops: CDR1 SNHLY, CDR2 FYNNEI. The CDR3 is 13 residues long. The CDR3 reads CASSLTGVLEQFF. CDR3 bases: TGTGCCAGCAGCCTTACAGGGGTTCTTGAGCAGTTCTTC.

This chain joins TRBV5-1 and TRBJ1-2; tentative D call: TRBD1 (5 bases). Germline V gene lookup returns CDR1 SGHRS and CDR2 YFSETQ. CDR3 length: 15 residues. Trimming cost V 0 bases and J 3 bases, with 12 bases left between them. CDR3 in DNA: TGCGCCAGCAGCTTGGTACCCATGGGGCACTATGGCTACACCTTC. Encoded protein: CASSLVPMGHYGYTF.

The chain joins TRBV5-4 to TRBJ2-1, with TRBD2 as a possible D gene (5 bases). Looked up from germline, CDR1 is SGHNT and CDR2 is YYREEE (reference sequence). This CDR3 spans 15 amino acids. Trimming shortened V by 4 bases and J by 6 bases, and 17 bases separated the two germline ends. CDR3 loop: CASSGGPLGVNEQFF. Here the CDR3 DNA reads TGTGCCAGCAGCGGCGGGCCACTGGGCGTCAATGAGCAGTTCTTC. Based on the CDR3 plus reference TRBV5-4 and TRBJ2-1, the full variable domain is ETGVTQSPTHLIKTRGQQVTLRCSSQSGHNTVSWYQQALGQGPQFIFQYYREEENGRGNFPPRFSGLQFPNYSSELNVNALELDDSALYLCASSGGPLGVNEQFFGPGTRLTVL.

The chain's CDR3 is CASGRVPSNQPQHF. The CDR3 DNA is TGTGCCAGCGGCAGGGTGCCGAGCAATCAGCCCCAGCATTTT. This chain uses TRBV28 with TRBJ1-5; possible D gene TRBD1, 5 bases. CDR1 and CDR2 from the germline V gene are MDHEN and SYDVKM. The germline V and J ends were trimmed by 8 bases and 1 base, with 12 bases remaining between them. This CDR3 has 14 amino acids.

V gene TRBV5-1 combines with J gene TRBJ1-2; TRBD1 matches 8 bases. Germline CDR1 and CDR2: SGHRS and YFSETQ. The CDR3 has 16 residues. Trimming at V came to 4 bases and at J to 5 bases, leaving 13 bases not matched to a gene. CDR3 coding DNA: TGCGCCAGCAGCCTGGGCGGACAGGGTGGTTTGTATGGCTACACCTTC. Residues: CASSLGGQGGLYGYTF.

J is TRBJ2-7 and V is TRBV2, with TRBD2 matching 7 bases. The V gene end was trimmed by 2 bases and the J gene end by 4 bases; junction bases not matched to a gene: 8. There are 15 residues in the CDR3. CDR1 is SNHLY, CDR2 FYNNEI, per germline. The CDR3 region is CASSELGGSVYEQYF. Here the CDR3 DNA reads TGTGCCAGCAGTGAACTTGGCGGGAGCGTGTACGAGCAGTACTTC.